A single sample is the source of the 30 T cell receptor beta chains below, sequenced in a study of identical twins. TCRdb passed the 5' RACE reads through MiXCR, listing each CDR3 protein once. The sample shows approximately 600,000 distinct CDR3 sequences, just over 7% of them seen only once. The sample also formed part of further work on yellow fever vaccine responses in identical twins.

The sequenced material came from PBMCs. These receptors all come from a woman under 30 in good health.

This chain links TRBV28 with TRBJ1-1; D gene uncertain. The V gene's germline CDR1 is MDHEN and CDR2 SYDVKM. The CDR3 loop spans 11 amino acids. Between the trimmed V and J ends, which lost 7 bases and 4 bases, there was a span of 7 bases. CDR3 region: CASMGFTEAFF. CDR3 nucleotide sequence: TGTGCCAGCATGGGTTTCACTGAAGCTTTCTTT. Supplemented by reference TRBV28 and TRBJ1-1, the full variable domain reads DVKVTQSSRYLVKRTGEKVFLECVQDMDHENMFWYRQDPGLGLRLIYFSYDVKMKEKGDIPEGYSVSREKKERFSLILESASTNQTSMYLCASMGFTEAFFGQGTRLTVV.

A few counts support this clonotype. The genes are TRBV29-1 and TRBJ2-7; perhaps TRBD1 as D (6 bases). The CDR3 runs to 11 residues. The V end was cut by 7 bases, the J end by 4 bases, with 11 bases between. Germline V gene lookup returns CDR1 SQVTM and CDR2 ANQGSEA. This chain's CDR3 is CSGSRGYEQYF. CDR3 bases: TGCAGCGGCAGTAGGGGGTACGAGCAGTACTTC.

This clonotype was found many times. CDR3: CASSVTGTSGSYEQYF. In nucleotides, the CDR3 is TGTGCCAGCAGCGTAACGGGGACTAGCGGGAGCTACGAGCAGTACTTC. V usage is TRBV9 and J usage is TRBJ2-7; 14 bases match TRBD2. Per the germline V gene, CDR1 is SGDLS and CDR2 is YYNGEE. This CDR3 spans 16 amino acids. V gave up 1 base and J gave up 3 bases; unmatched junction bases: 3. Full variable domain (missing parts from reference TRBV9 and TRBJ2-7): DSGVTQTPKHLITATGQRVTLRCSPRSGDLSVYWYQQSLDQGLQFLIQYYNGEERAKGNILERFSAQQFPDLHSELNLSSLELGDSALYFCASSVTGTSGSYEQYFGPGTRLTVT.

This clonotype was detected ten times or more. The rearrangement links TRBV12-3 or TRBV12-4 to TRBJ1-2; a weak D match, TRBD1 (6 bases). Between the trimmed V and J ends, which lost 6 bases and 2 bases, there was a span of 13 bases. The CDR3 has 14 residues. In DNA, the CDR3 is TGTGCCAGCAGCCGAGGGGGGGGAAACTATGGCTACACCTTC. The encoded protein is CASSRGGGNYGYTF.

This clonotype turned up a few times. J is TRBJ2-7 and V is TRBV28; TRBD1 might be the D (5 bases). The germline V and J ends were trimmed by 6 bases and 6 bases, with 9 bases remaining between them. The CDR3 length is 11 residues. CDR1 is MDHEN, CDR2 SYDVKM, per germline. The CDR3: CASSIRVEQYF. CDR3 DNA sequence: TGTGCCAGCAGCATCAGGGTCGAGCAGTACTTC.

This clonotype was seen many times. The genes are TRBV20-1 and TRBJ2-1, with 9 bases lining up with TRBD2. The CDR3 length is 15 residues. From germline, CDR1 is DFQATT and CDR2 SNEGSKA (reference sequence). After removal of 5 bases from V and 8 bases from J, the junction contained 13 bases not matched to a gene. The CDR3 here is CSAPGVAGVFDEQFF. The CDR3 DNA follows: TGCAGTGCTCCCGGGGTAGCGGGAGTATTTGATGAGCAGTTCTTC.

This clonotype came up many times. Written as DNA, the CDR3 is TGCAGCGTTGGGAACCCGGGACATCGAGGAGGCACCTACAATGAGCAGTTCTTC. Translation: CSVGNPGHRGGTYNEQFF. The chain recombines TRBV29-1 with TRBJ2-1; a weak D match, TRBD1 (6 bases). CDR1 is SQVTM, CDR2 ANQGSEA, per germline. The V end lost 4 bases, the J end lost 2 bases, and 24 bases lay between the germline ends. This CDR3 contains 18 residues.

The CDR3 region has the DNA TGCAGCGTGCCGGGACAGGGGGGCCCCCCTATGAACACTGAAGCTTTCTTT. Encoded protein: CSVPGQGGPPMNTEAFF. The chain has TRBV29-1 and TRBJ1-1, with 11 bases lining up with TRBD1. The ends lost 6 bases at V and 0 bases at J; junction bases unmatched: 12. The CDR3 spans 17 residues. The germline V gene encodes CDR1 SQVTM and CDR2 ANQGSEA.

This chain links TRBV7-9 with TRBJ1-1; 7 nucleotides agree with TRBD1. The germline V gene encodes CDR1 SEHNR and CDR2 FQNEAQ (reference sequence). The CDR3 runs 15 residues. Germline trimming cut 5 bases from V and 3 bases from J; bases unmatched to any gene: 9. CDR3 coding DNA: TGTGCCAGCAGCGACCAAGGGGGCGCGGACACTGAAGCTTTCTTT. It specifies CASSDQGGADTEAFF.

V and J are TRBV29-1 and TRBJ1-4; D unclear. There are 14 residues in the CDR3. The germline gives CDR1 SQVTM, CDR2 ANQGSEA. Between the trimmed V and J ends, which lost 8 bases and 7 bases, there was a span of 20 bases. Written as DNA, the CDR3 is TGCAGCACAAGAGGGTCCGGGTCAGGTGAAAAACTGTTTTTT. Translation gives CSTRGSGSGEKLFF.

At least ten counts were recorded for this clonotype. This chain uses TRBV7-9 with TRBJ2-5, with a tentative D call TRBD2 (6 bases). The germline V and J ends were trimmed by 5 bases and 3 bases, with 22 bases remaining between them. Germline values: CDR1 SEHNR, CDR2 FQNEAQ (reference sequence). The CDR3 totals 17 residues. The CDR3 sequence is CASSEGTSLAVKETQYF. In DNA form, the CDR3 reads TGTGCCAGCAGCGAAGGGACGAGTTTAGCGGTTAAAGAGACCCAGTACTTC.

On this clonotype itself: Possible read error: a much larger clone is one base away. The chain recombines TRBV9 with TRBJ2-3, with D perhaps TRBD1 or TRBD2 (5 bases each). Per germline, CDR1 SGDLS and CDR2 YYNGEE. The length of the CDR3 is 17 residues. The V and J ends lost 2 bases and 2 bases respectively, with 18 bases between them. Written as DNA, the CDR3 is TGTGCCAGCAGCGTGCCACGCCTGGGGGAATCCACAGATACGCAGTATTTT. Translating it yields CASSVPRLGESTDTQYF.

This clonotype showed up many times. V is TRBV5-1 and J is TRBJ1-2; TRBD1 is a possible D gene (5 bases). V was pared by 2 bases and J by 4 bases, with 12 bases between. The CDR3 covers 14 residues. Germline lookup yields CDR1 SGHRS and CDR2 YFSETQ. The CDR3 loop reads CASSFGAEGYGYTF. The CDR3 DNA reads as TGCGCCAGCAGCTTTGGGGCCGAGGGCTATGGCTACACCTTC.

This clonotype was seen ten or more times. The chain carries TRBV20-1 and TRBJ2-1; tentatively, D is TRBD2 (6 bases). CDR1 and CDR2 from the germline V gene are DFQATT and SNEGSKA (reference sequence). Trimming took 6 bases from V and 0 from J, leaving 12 bases between them. This CDR3 contains 14 residues. The CDR3 is CSADSGYSYNEQFF. The CDR3 nucleotides read TGCAGTGCGGATAGCGGCTACTCCTACAATGAGCAGTTCTTC.

This clonotype was picked up a small number of times. CDR3 sequence reads: CASSDTRVGAYEQYF. The CDR3, as DNA: TGTGCCAGCAGTGATACCAGGGTAGGGGCCTACGAGCAGTACTTC. The chain carries TRBV25-1 and TRBJ2-7, with D possibly being TRBD1 (5 bases). The CDR3 consists of 15 residues. The V gene lost 3 bases and the J gene lost 2 bases, with 14 bases spanning the gap. Germline loops: CDR1 MGHDK, CDR2 SYGVNS.

The V and J genes are TRBV5-6 and TRBJ2-7; D gene ambiguous. V lost 3 bases and J lost 0, with 7 bases in between. Germline assignment: CDR1 SGHDT and CDR2 YYEEEE. The CDR3 has 13 residues. The CDR3 protein is CASSSSSSYEQYV. The CDR3 DNA reads as TGTGCCAGCAGCTCTTCAAGCTCCTACGAGCAGTACGTC.

In its sample, this clonotype was seen once. The chain employs TRBV6-1 and TRBJ2-7; TRBD2 is a possible D gene (6 bases). The V gene lost 6 bases and the J gene lost 0 bases, with 12 bases spanning the gap. Germline V gene data show CDR1 as MNHNS and CDR2 as SASEGT. This CDR3 has 14 residues. The CDR3 region is CASRGDSLSYEQYF. DNA of the CDR3: TGTGCCAGCAGGGGGGACTCCCTCTCCTACGAGCAGTACTTC.

This rearrangement joins TRBV27 to TRBJ2-7; D remains unclear. Trimming cost V 6 bases and J 7 bases, with 25 bases left between them. The CDR3 covers 16 residues. Germline V gives CDR1 MNHEY, CDR2 SMNVEV (reference sequence). CDR3 DNA: TGTGCCAGCAGGCCTAATCTTGGGCTCAGGCCGCTGGAGCAGTACTTC. It translates to CASRPNLGLRPLEQYF.

This clonotype was seen a few times. J is TRBJ2-7 and V is TRBV7-4; weak D call: TRBD1 (6 bases). Trimming shortened V by 3 bases and J by 3 bases, and 12 bases separated the two germline ends. This CDR3 has 14 residues. Germline CDR1 SGHVT, CDR2 SQSDAQ. Written as DNA, the CDR3 is TGTGCCAGCAGCTTTTCAGGGGAGCTCTACGAGCAGTACGTC. This encodes CASSFSGELYEQYV.

As DNA, the CDR3 is TGTGCCACCAGCAGAGATCCGTCTCTAGTAACAGATACGCAGTATTTT. This gives the protein CATSRDPSLVTDTQYF. The chain couples TRBV15 to TRBJ2-3; D is unresolved. V was pared by 0 bases and J by 3 bases, with 13 bases between. CDR1 and CDR2 (germline): LNHNV, YYDKDF (reference sequence). CDR3 length: 16 amino acids.

This clonotype showed up many times. This chain uses TRBV10-2 with TRBJ2-5; D is uncertain. This CDR3 is built from 11 residues. V lost 6 bases and J lost 2, with 4 bases in between. Germline values: CDR1 WSHSY, CDR2 SAAADI. CDR3: CASRLQETQYF. The CDR3 bases are TGCGCCAGCAGACTACAAGAGACCCAGTACTTC.

This clonotype has a count of ten or more. This chain uses TRBV11-2 with TRBJ2-1, with 14 bases matching TRBD2. CDR1 is SGHAT and CDR2 is FQNNGV in the germline V gene. The CDR3 extends over 19 amino acids. V lost 3 bases to trimming and J lost 0 bases; unmatched junction nucleotides: 7. Here the CDR3 reads CASSLVGTSGGSSYNEQFF. The CDR3 DNA reads TGTGCCAGCAGCTTGGTCGGGACTAGCGGGGGTAGCTCCTACAATGAGCAGTTCTTC.

This clonotype occurred a few times. This rearrangement joins TRBV3-1 to TRBJ2-1; 8 nucleotides align to TRBD2. CDR1 and CDR2 (germline): LGHDT, YNNKEL (reference sequence). The ends lost 1 base at V and 4 bases at J; junction bases unmatched: 9. The CDR3 runs to 17 residues. The CDR3 sequence is CASSQVSLRGAYNEQFF. The CDR3 DNA reads TGTGCCAGCAGCCAAGTTTCATTGCGGGGGGCATACAATGAGCAGTTCTTC.

This clonotype was observed many times. The V and J genes are TRBV5-6 and TRBJ2-3; 8 bases align to TRBD1. There are 15 residues in the CDR3. V lost 10 bases to trimming and J lost 0 bases; unmatched junction nucleotides: 10. Germline loops: CDR1 SGHDT, CDR2 YYEEEE. The CDR3 loop reads CAGGQGTTSTDTQYF. The CDR3 region has the DNA TGTGCCGGAGGACAGGGAACCACTAGCACAGATACGCAGTATTTT. Variable domain in full (rest from reference TRBV5-6 and TRBJ2-3): DAGVTQSPTHLIKTRGQQVTLRCSPKSGHDTVSWYQQALGQGPQFIFQYYEEEERQRGNFPDRFSGHQFPNYSSELNVNALLLGDSALYLCAGGQGTTSTDTQYFGPGTRLTVL.

This clonotype has at least ten counts. This rearrangement joins TRBV5-8 to TRBJ2-3, with 7 bases that match TRBD1. V was pared by 3 bases and J by 0 bases, with 7 bases of the junction left unmatched. The germline V gene has CDR1 SGHTS and CDR2 YDEGEE. The CDR3 runs 16 residues. This CDR3 is CASSSNRGRSTDTQYF. CDR3 sequence (DNA): TGTGCCAGCAGCTCGAACAGGGGTAGAAGCACAGATACGCAGTATTTT.

The chain links TRBV5-1 to TRBJ2-1; the D is unclear. This CDR3 contains 12 residues. V dropped 4 bases and J dropped 7 bases, with 9 bases sitting between them. Germline CDR1 and CDR2: SGHRS and YFSETQ. Written as DNA, the CDR3 is TGCGCCAGCAGCCAATCACTTAATGAGCAGTTCTTC. Its protein product is CASSQSLNEQFF.

In its sample, this clonotype was seen a few times. The V and J genes are TRBV29-1 and TRBJ2-3; TRBD2 might be the D (5 bases). Trimming stripped 0 bases from V and 3 bases from J, with 10 bases between. Looked up from germline, CDR1 is SQVTM and CDR2 is ANQGSEA. The CDR3 totals 14 residues. CDR3 sequence: CSVEEGGSTDTQYF. Written as DNA, the CDR3 is TGCAGCGTTGAAGAAGGTGGGAGTACAGATACGCAGTATTTT.

V and J are TRBV29-1 and TRBJ2-3; perhaps TRBD2 as D (7 bases). The length of the CDR3 is 14 residues. Germline assignment: CDR1 SQVTM and CDR2 ANQGSEA. With 6 bases removed from V and 2 bases from J, the gap between germline ends came to 15 bases. The CDR3 sequence is CSVRPGGPTDTQYF. The CDR3 bases are TGCAGCGTCCGCCCGGGGGGCCCCACAGATACGCAGTATTTT.

This clonotype appeared a few times. The chain uses TRBV6-1 and TRBJ2-5, with 7 positions matching TRBD2. CDR1 is MNHNS and CDR2 is SASEGT in the germline V gene. J was trimmed by 4 bases and V by 6 bases; bases with no gene match: 17. The CDR3 is 17 residues long. The CDR3 DNA reads as TGTGCCAGCAGGCCCATTGTCCTGGGCGGGAGTTCAGAGACCCAGTACTTC. This translates into CASRPIVLGGSSETQYF.

This clonotype has a count of ten or more. V is TRBV12-3 or TRBV12-4 and J is TRBJ1-2; D not resolved. CDR3 length equals 14 residues. Trimming took off 3 bases at V and 2 bases at J, with 10 bases between the two ends. CDR3 sequence: CASSFGGSNYGYTF. In nucleotides, the CDR3 is TGTGCCAGCAGTTTTGGAGGGTCAAACTATGGCTACACCTTC.